This T cell receptor beta chain was observed in a study of breast tumors, draining lymph nodes, adjacent tissues. Findings and limits, study-wide: That most tumor T cells come from lymph nodes remained unproven. Findings are consistent with lymph node origin and intratumoral expansion of most tumor T cells.

A few counts support this clonotype. The antigen remains undetermined. Samples came from axillary lymph nodes draining the breast cancer. TCRdb reprocessed the multiplex PCR reads via MiXCR and lists one record per CDR3 protein. The sample contains about 140,000 distinct CDR3 sequences, 30% to 35% of which appear only once. The germline V gene has CDR1 SGHRS and CDR2 YFSETQ. This CDR3 spans 16 amino acids. Trimming pared 0 bases from V and 5 bases from J, leaving 17 bases between. The gene calls are TRBV5-1 and TRBJ1-1; a possible D gene is TRBD1 (5 bases). This TCR was sampled from a female donor with breast cancer. Some clones in this sample may be carry-over from other donors' samples. Sequenced sample: axillary lymph node tissue. CDR3 sequence (DNA): TGCGCCAGCAGCTTGGGACAGAGTGGATGGGGGACTGAAGCTTTCTTT. Protein sequence: CASSLGQSGWGTEAFF.